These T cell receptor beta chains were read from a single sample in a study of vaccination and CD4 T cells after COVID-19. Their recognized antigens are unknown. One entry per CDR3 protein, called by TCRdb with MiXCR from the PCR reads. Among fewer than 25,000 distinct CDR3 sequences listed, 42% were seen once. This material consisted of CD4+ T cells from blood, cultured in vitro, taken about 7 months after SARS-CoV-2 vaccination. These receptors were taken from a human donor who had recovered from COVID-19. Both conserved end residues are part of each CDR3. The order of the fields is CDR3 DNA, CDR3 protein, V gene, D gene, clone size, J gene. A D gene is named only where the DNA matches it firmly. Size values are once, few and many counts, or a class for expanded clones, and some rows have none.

CDR3 DNA: TGCAGTGCTAGGGGTGGGGAGACCCAGTACTTC
CDR3 protein: CSARGGETQYF
V gene: TRBV20-1
D gene: NA
clone size: medium-sized
J gene: TRBJ2-5

CDR3 DNA: TGTGCCAGCAGCTTGGAGGGACTAGCGGGAGAGGAGACCCAGTACTTC
CDR3 protein: CASSLEGLAGEETQYF
V gene: TRBV5-5
D gene: TRBD2
clone size: NA
J gene: TRBJ2-5

CDR3 DNA: TGTGCCAGCAGTTTGGGGCAGGGGGCTACAGCCGGGGCCAACGTCCTGACTTTC
CDR3 protein: CASSLGQGATAGANVLTF
V gene: TRBV12-3/TRBV12-4
D gene: TRBD1
clone size: NA
J gene: TRBJ2-6

CDR3 DNA: TGCAGTGCTAGTCCCGAGGTTGAGCAGTTCTTC
CDR3 protein: CSASPEVEQFF
V gene: TRBV20-1
D gene: NA
clone size: NA
J gene: TRBJ2-1

CDR3 DNA: TGTGCCAGTAGTGTAACCGGGACCTCTAGCACAGATACGCAGTATTTT
CDR3 protein: CASSVTGTSSTDTQYF
V gene: TRBV19
D gene: NA
clone size: NA
J gene: TRBJ2-3

CDR3 DNA: TGTGCCAGCAGCCCCGAGGCGCCTACTAACAATGAGCAGTTCTTC
CDR3 protein: CASSPEAPTNNEQFF
V gene: TRBV7-2
D gene: NA
clone size: NA
J gene: TRBJ2-1

CDR3 DNA: TGTGCCACCGCTTGGTATTCGGGAGGGACCTACAATGAGCAGTTCTTC
CDR3 protein: CATAWYSGGTYNEQFF
V gene: TRBV7-2
D gene: TRBD2
clone size: NA
J gene: TRBJ2-1

CDR3 DNA: TGCAGTGCTAGAGAACTAGGTAGCGGGAAATCCTACAATGAGCAGTTCTTC
CDR3 protein: CSARELGSGKSYNEQFF
V gene: TRBV20-1
D gene: TRBD2
clone size: NA
J gene: TRBJ2-1

CDR3 DNA: TGTGCCAGCAGTCCAGACCATCGCTATGGCTACACCTTC
CDR3 protein: CASSPDHRYGYTF
V gene: TRBV6-1
D gene: NA
clone size: NA
J gene: TRBJ1-2

CDR3 DNA: TGTGCCAGCAGCTTCCCTGGCACTAGCGGCACCTACGAGCAGTACTTC
CDR3 protein: CASSFPGTSGTYEQYF
V gene: TRBV7-2
D gene: TRBD2
clone size: NA
J gene: TRBJ2-7

CDR3 DNA: TGTGCCACCAGCCCTCGACTAGTTCTTGATACGCAGTATTTT
CDR3 protein: CATSPRLVLDTQYF
V gene: TRBV15
D gene: NA
clone size: medium-sized
J gene: TRBJ2-3

CDR3 DNA: TGTGCCAGCAGGAGGCCCGGACAGACAACCTACGAGCAGTACTTC
CDR3 protein: CASRRPGQTTYEQYF
V gene: TRBV28
D gene: NA
clone size: NA
J gene: TRBJ2-7

CDR3 DNA: TGTGCCAGCAGTCCCCGACTAGCGGGAGGTCCTGGGGAAGAGACCCAGTACTTC
CDR3 protein: CASSPRLAGGPGEETQYF
V gene: TRBV27
D gene: TRBD2
clone size: NA
J gene: TRBJ2-5

CDR3 DNA: TGTGCCAGCAGCTCAGGGACTAGCGCCTACAATGAGCAGTTCTTC
CDR3 protein: CASSSGTSAYNEQFF
V gene: TRBV5-4
D gene: TRBD2
clone size: once
J gene: TRBJ2-1

CDR3 DNA: TGTGCCAGCAGCGGACAGGGACGAGAGCAGTACTTC
CDR3 protein: CASSGQGREQYF
V gene: TRBV11-1
D gene: TRBD1
clone size: medium-sized
J gene: TRBJ2-7

CDR3 DNA: TGTGCCAGCAGCTCCTACCGGGGGGACCAAGAGACCCAGTACTTC
CDR3 protein: CASSSYRGDQETQYF
V gene: TRBV5-4
D gene: TRBD2
clone size: NA
J gene: TRBJ2-5

CDR3 DNA: TGTGCCAGCAATCTGTTTAGCGGCAAAGAGACCCAGTACTTC
CDR3 protein: CASNLFSGKETQYF
V gene: TRBV6-1
D gene: NA
clone size: NA
J gene: TRBJ2-5

CDR3 DNA: TGTGCCACCAGCGTCGTCGGAGTTGGGTCCTACGAGCAGTACTTC
CDR3 protein: CATSVVGVGSYEQYF
V gene: TRBV15
D gene: NA
clone size: NA
J gene: TRBJ2-7

CDR3 DNA: TGTGCCAGCAGCTTAGGGACAGGGGACGACTACGAGCAGTACTTC
CDR3 protein: CASSLGTGDDYEQYF
V gene: TRBV11-3
D gene: TRBD1
clone size: NA
J gene: TRBJ2-7

CDR3 DNA: TGTGCCAGCAGACAGGGACAGGGGGCTTACGAGCAGTACTTC
CDR3 protein: CASRQGQGAYEQYF
V gene: TRBV5-4
D gene: TRBD1
clone size: few
J gene: TRBJ2-7

CDR3 DNA: TGTGCCAGCACCCAAGACAGCTCCACAGGTACGCAGTATTTT
CDR3 protein: CASTQDSSTGTQYF
V gene: TRBV7-2
D gene: NA
clone size: NA
J gene: TRBJ2-3

CDR3 DNA: TGTGCCAGTTTCAGGTCCTCTGATGGCTACACCTTC
CDR3 protein: CASFRSSDGYTF
V gene: TRBV28
D gene: NA
clone size: NA
J gene: TRBJ1-2

CDR3 DNA: TGCAGTGCTAGAGATTCTAGCGGGGCTTCGGATGAGCAGTTCTTC
CDR3 protein: CSARDSSGASDEQFF
V gene: TRBV20-1
D gene: TRBD2
clone size: few
J gene: TRBJ2-1

CDR3 DNA: TGTGCCAGCAGCCAGCCTCGCCTCGGGTCCTACAATGAGCAGTTCTTC
CDR3 protein: CASSQPRLGSYNEQFF
V gene: TRBV7-8
D gene: NA
clone size: NA
J gene: TRBJ2-1

CDR3 DNA: TGTGCCAGCAGTCCCCCATCGTTGAACTATGGCTACACCTTC
CDR3 protein: CASSPPSLNYGYTF
V gene: TRBV6-1
D gene: NA
clone size: NA
J gene: TRBJ1-2

CDR3 DNA: TGCAGCGGTGTGGGCGGGAGGGATAATGAGCAGTTCTTC
CDR3 protein: CSGVGGRDNEQFF
V gene: TRBV29-1
D gene: TRBD2
clone size: NA
J gene: TRBJ2-1

CDR3 DNA: TGTGCCAGCAGTTTGTGGGGCTCCTACAATGAGCAGTTCTTC
CDR3 protein: CASSLWGSYNEQFF
V gene: TRBV27
D gene: NA
clone size: NA
J gene: TRBJ2-1